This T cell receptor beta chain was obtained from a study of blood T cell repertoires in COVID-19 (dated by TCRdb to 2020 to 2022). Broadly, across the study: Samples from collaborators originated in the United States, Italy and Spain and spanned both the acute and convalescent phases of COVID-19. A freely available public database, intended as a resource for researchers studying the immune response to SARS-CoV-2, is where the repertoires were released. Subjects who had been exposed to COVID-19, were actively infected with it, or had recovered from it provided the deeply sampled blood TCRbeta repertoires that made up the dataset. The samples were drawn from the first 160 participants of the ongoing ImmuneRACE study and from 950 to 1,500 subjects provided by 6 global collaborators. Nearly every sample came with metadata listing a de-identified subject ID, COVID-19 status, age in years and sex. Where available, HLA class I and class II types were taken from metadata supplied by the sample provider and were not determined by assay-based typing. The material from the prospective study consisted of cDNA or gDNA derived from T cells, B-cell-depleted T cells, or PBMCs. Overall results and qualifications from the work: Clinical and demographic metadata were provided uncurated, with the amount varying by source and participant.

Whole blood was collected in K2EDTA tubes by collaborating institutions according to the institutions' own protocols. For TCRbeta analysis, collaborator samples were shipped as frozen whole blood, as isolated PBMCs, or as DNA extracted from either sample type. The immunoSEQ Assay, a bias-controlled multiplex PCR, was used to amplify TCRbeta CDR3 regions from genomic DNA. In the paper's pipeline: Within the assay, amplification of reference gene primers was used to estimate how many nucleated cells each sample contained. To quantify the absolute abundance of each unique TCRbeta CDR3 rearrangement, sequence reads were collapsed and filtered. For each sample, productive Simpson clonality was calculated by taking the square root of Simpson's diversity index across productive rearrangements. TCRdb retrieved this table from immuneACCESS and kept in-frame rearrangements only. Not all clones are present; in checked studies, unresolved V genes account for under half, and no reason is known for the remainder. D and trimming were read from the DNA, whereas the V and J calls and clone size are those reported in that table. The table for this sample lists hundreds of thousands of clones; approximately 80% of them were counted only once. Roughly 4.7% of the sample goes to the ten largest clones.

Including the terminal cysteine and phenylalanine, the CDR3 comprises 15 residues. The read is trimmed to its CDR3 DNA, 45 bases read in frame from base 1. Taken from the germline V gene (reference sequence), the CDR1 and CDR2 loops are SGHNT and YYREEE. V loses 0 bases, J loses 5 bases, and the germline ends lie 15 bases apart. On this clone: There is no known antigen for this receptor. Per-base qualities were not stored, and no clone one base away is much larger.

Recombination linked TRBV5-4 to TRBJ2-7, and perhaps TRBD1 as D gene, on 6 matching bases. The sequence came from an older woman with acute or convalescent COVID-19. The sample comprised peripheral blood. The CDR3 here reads CASSLGLAGENEQYF. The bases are TGTGCCAGCAGCTTGGGTCTGGCAGGGGAAAACGAGCAGTACTTC.